The subject of this entry is one T cell receptor beta chain. The antigen remains undetermined. A TCRbeta library incorporating unique molecular identifiers was prepared. TCRdb re-analysed the PCR reads in MiXCR, keeping a single row per CDR3 protein. The repertoire holds 250,000 to 400,000 distinct CDR3 sequences, around 25% seen once, with roughly 9.8% in the top ten. This CDR3 has 16 residues. V shed 2 bases, J shed 5 bases, and the junction held 7 bases outside the gene matches. This specimen belongs to a study of T-cell reconstitution after alpha-beta-depleted transplantation in children. Study conclusions and caveats: The authors attributed T-cell counts and diversity one year after transplant mostly to newly produced T cells.

The material sequenced was PBMCs, mostly from graft donor cells, taken 180 days after TCRalphabeta/CD19-depleted stem cell transplant. The sequence was collected from a male patient between 10 and 17 years old who had a stem cell transplant for acute lymphoblastic leukemia, so the T cells may come from the graft donor. The rearrangement links TRBV12-3 or TRBV12-4 to TRBJ2-5, with TRBD2 identical over 11 bases. CDR3 DNA sequence: TGTGCCAGCAGTTTAATAGTAGCGGGAGGGCCGGAGACCCAGTACTTC. The encoded protein is CASSLIVAGGPETQYF.